This TCR beta chain comes out of a study of blood T cell repertoires in COVID-19. Study context: The samples span acute and convalescent COVID-19 from the United States, Italy and Spain.

V lost 6 bases to trimming and J lost 4 bases; unmatched junction nucleotides: 8. Germline CDR1 reads MNHNS; CDR2 reads SASEGT. The CDR3 covers 15 residues. Clones were read by immunoSEQ multiplex PCR, and TCRdb kept only the in-frame ones, dropping some. The sample consists of 250,000 or so clones, roughly nine tenths of them appearing once. The source material was peripheral blood. The V and J genes are TRBV6-1 and TRBJ2-7; 11 bases align to TRBD2. The TCR sequence derives from a woman aged 40 to 50 who had recovered from COVID-19. The CDR3 region is CASSLLASGGYEQYF. The CDR3 DNA is TGTGCCAGCAGCTTGTTGGCTAGCGGGGGGTACGAGCAGTACTTC.